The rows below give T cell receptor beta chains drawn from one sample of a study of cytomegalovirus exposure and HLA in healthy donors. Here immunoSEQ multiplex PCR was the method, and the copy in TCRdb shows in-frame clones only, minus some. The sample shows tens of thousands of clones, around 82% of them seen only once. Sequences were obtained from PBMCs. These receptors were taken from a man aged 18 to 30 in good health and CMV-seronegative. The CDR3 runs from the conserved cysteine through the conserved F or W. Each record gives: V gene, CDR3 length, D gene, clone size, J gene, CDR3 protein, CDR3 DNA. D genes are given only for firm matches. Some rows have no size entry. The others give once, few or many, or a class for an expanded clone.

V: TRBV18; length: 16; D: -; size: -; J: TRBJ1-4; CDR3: CASSTIVGVASEKLFF; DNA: TGTGCCAGCTCAACCATCGTCGGGGTAGCAAGTGAAAAACTGTTTTTT
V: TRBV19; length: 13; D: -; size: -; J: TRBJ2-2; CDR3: CASSLTANGELFF; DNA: TGTGCCAGTAGTTTGACAGCCAACGGGGAGCTGTTTTTT
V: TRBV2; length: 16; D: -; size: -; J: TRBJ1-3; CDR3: CASRIKISSSGNTIYF; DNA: TGTGCCAGCAGAATAAAAATCTCCTCCTCTGGAAACACCATATATTTT
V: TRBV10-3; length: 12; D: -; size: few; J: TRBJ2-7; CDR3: CAIVSEGYEQYF; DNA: TGTGCCATCGTTTCAGAGGGCTACGAGCAGTACTTC
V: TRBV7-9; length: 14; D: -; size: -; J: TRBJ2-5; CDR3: CASSLSAGGETQYF; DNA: TGTGCCAGCAGCTTATCGGCGGGTGGTGAGACCCAGTACTTC
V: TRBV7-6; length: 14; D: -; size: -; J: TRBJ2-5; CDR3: CASSEAGMGETQYF; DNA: TGTGCCAGCAGCGAAGCAGGGATGGGAGAGACCCAGTACTTC
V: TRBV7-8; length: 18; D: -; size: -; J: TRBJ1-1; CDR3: CASSLGSYLGSRNTEAFF; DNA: TGTGCCAGCAGCTTAGGGTCCTATTTGGGGAGTCGGAACACTGAAGCTTTCTTT
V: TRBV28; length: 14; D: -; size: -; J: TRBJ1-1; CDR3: CASSPDNLNTEAFF; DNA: TGTGCCAGCAGCCCGGACAACCTAAACACTGAAGCTTTCTTT
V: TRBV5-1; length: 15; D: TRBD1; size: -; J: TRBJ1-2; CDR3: CASDSGGQGSWGYTF; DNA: TGCGCCAGCGACTCGGGGGGACAGGGGTCCTGGGGCTACACCTTC
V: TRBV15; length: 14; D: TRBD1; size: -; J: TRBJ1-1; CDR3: CASQFGTDNTEAFF; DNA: TGTGCCTCGCAGTTTGGGACAGACAACACTGAAGCTTTCTTT
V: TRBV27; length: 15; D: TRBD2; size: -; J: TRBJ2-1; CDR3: CASSTTSGGNNEQFF; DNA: TGTGCCAGCAGTACCACTAGCGGGGGGAACAATGAGCAGTTCTTC
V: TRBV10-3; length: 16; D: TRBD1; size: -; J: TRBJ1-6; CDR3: CAISESPTGGRSPLHF; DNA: TGTGCCATCAGTGAGTCCCCGACAGGGGGTCGTTCACCCCTCCACTTT
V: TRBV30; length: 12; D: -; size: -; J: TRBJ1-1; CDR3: CAWSRGSTEAFF; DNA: TGTGCCTGGAGTAGGGGCAGCACTGAAGCTTTCTTT
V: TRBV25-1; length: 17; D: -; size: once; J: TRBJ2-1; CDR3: CASSPPTGGRRPNEQFF; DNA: TGTGCCAGCAGTCCCCCTACCGGGGGACGTAGACCCAATGAGCAGTTCTTC
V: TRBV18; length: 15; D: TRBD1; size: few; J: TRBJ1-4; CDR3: CASSARQGQNEKLFF; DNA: TGTGCCAGCTCAGCCCGACAGGGCCAGAATGAAAAACTGTTTTTT
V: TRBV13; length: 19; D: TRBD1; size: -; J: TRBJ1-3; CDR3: CASSPLMGQGLSSGNTIYF; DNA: TGTGCCAGCAGCCCCCTCATGGGACAGGGATTAAGCTCTGGAAACACCATATATTTT
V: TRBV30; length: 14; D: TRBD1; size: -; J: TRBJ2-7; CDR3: CAWSFPTGGREQYF; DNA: TGTGCCTGGAGTTTTCCGACAGGGGGTCGGGAGCAGTACTTC
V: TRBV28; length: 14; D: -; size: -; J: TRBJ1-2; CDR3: CASSLFQGRYGYTF; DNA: TGTGCCAGCAGTTTATTCCAGGGGCGCTATGGCTACACCTTC
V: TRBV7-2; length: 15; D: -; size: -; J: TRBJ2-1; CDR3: CASSLRPSLPNEQFF; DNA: TGTGCCAGCAGCCTCCGTCCCTCCCTCCCCAATGAGCAGTTCTTC
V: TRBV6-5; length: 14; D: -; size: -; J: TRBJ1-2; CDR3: CASSISGGAAGYTF; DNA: TGTGCCAGCAGTATTAGCGGGGGGGCGGCTGGCTACACCTTC